This note documents a single T cell receptor beta chain sequence. Its antigen is as yet unknown. This entry comes from a study of cytomegalovirus exposure and HLA in healthy donors. Study-level points and caveats: The listing of roughly 160 TCR beta chains classed them as cytomegalovirus-associated. Association of a missense DCLRE1C variant with TCR beta V- and J-gene trimming was reported in a later analysis.

Researchers ran the PCR with 60 Vbeta and 13 Jbeta primers. Profiled with immunoSEQ multiplex PCR; TCRdb holds only in-frame clones, not every one. The top ten hold 6% to 6.5% of the sample, which has around 72,000 clones, roughly 79% seen once. The ends lost 4 bases at V and 4 bases at J; junction bases unmatched: 7. Germline-derived CDR1 and CDR2 are SGHRS and YFSETQ. The length of the CDR3 is 16 residues. At collection, donors were nominally healthy, but unrecorded immune exposures were probable. The rearrangement joins TRBV5-1 to TRBJ2-3; 12 bases are shared with TRBD2. The material sequenced was PBMCs. The receptor was isolated from a man in his fifties in good health and CMV-seronegative. The CDR3 protein is CASSPTSGSGADTQYF. The CDR3 region has the DNA TGCGCCAGCAGCCCGACTAGCGGGAGCGGCGCAGATACGCAGTATTTT.